The rows below give T cell receptor beta chains drawn from one sample of a study of shared T cell receptors in the human thymus. The assay was immunoSEQ multiplex PCR, and TCRdb's table has in-frame clones only and misses some. The repertoire holds roughly 700,000 clones, with approximately 88% as singletons. This same sample was also part of a study on human thymus T cells.

The specimen was thymocytes. These receptors were taken from a boy under two years old with a congenital heart defect. Each CDR3 is given without its conserved first and last residue. Rows may omit the clone size; those that give it use once, few, many or a size class.

size | J | V | length | CDR3
. | TRBJ2-7 | TRBV7-2 | 14 | ASSFPKRGGSYEQY
. | TRBJ2-7 | TRBV7-9 | 16 | ASSPPRTSGRGAYEQY
. | TRBJ1-1 | TRBV7-2 | 13 | ASSSQGSTNTEAF
. | TRBJ2-7 | TRBV5-6 | 17 | ASSLAAGGLAEGDYEQY
. | TRBJ2-7 | TRBV4-2 | 13 | ASSKHRDSASEQY
. | TRBJ2-1 | TRBV23-1 | 11 | ASSQRGHNEQF
. | TRBJ2-7 | TRBV11-1 | 13 | ASSLGLGSVHEQY
. | TRBJ2-5 | TRBV9 | 13 | ASSYRDRPQETQY
. | TRBJ1-5 | TRBV11-3 | 18 | ASSRGGEDSLLYSNQPQH
few | TRBJ1-3 | TRBV27 | 14 | ASRPTHSLPGNTIY
. | TRBJ2-7 | TRBV10-2 | 12 | ASKMGLLLGEQY
. | TRBJ2-6 | TRBV7-6 | 15 | ASSPRLHGSGANVLT
. | TRBJ2-5 | TRBV18 | 12 | ASSPGQTQETQY
. | TRBJ2-7 | TRBV5-6 | 13 | ASSSGGGGGDEQY
. | TRBJ2-2 | TRBV7-9 | 14 | ASSFLRDRGPGELF
. | TRBJ2-1 | TRBV5-6 | 16 | ASSPIGTSGPTYNEQF
once | TRBJ2-7 | TRBV9 | 15 | ASSARGGTGAAIEQY
. | TRBJ1-4 | TRBV29-1 | 13 | SVEPGPPANEKLF
. | TRBJ1-2 | TRBV21-1 | 12 | ASSKWDRNYGYT
. | TRBJ1-1 | TRBV19 | 9 | ASTMNTEAF
. | TRBJ2-3 | TRBV10-1 | 10 | ASSDPRDTQY
. | TRBJ2-5 | TRBV9 | 13 | ASSHTSGPPETQY
. | TRBJ1-2 | TRBV18 | 11 | ASQATGDYGYT
. | TRBJ1-2 | TRBV7-9 | 12 | ASSLGHDRYGYT
. | TRBJ2-1 | TRBV5-4 | 18 | ASSLELRTSGSYGANEQF
. | TRBJ1-2 | TRBV10-3 | 11 | AISGGPFYGYT
few | TRBJ1-1 | TRBV6-6 | 14 | ASSSAAGQPNTEAF
. | TRBJ2-3 | TRBV7-6 | 14 | ASSLRTGRATDTQY
few | TRBJ2-3 | TRBV19 | 14 | ASSMGASPPGDTQY
few | TRBJ1-1 | TRBV28 | 12 | ASHSSGGNTEAF
. | TRBJ2-1 | TRBV21-1 | 15 | ASSKSPASPTYNEQF
. | TRBJ2-7 | TRBV4-2 | 13 | ASSQIAGPSYEQY
. | TRBJ2-1 | TRBV11-2 | 15 | ASSLGGRQGKHNEQF
. | TRBJ1-1 | TRBV2 | 14 | ASSSRVRSSATEAF
. | TRBJ1-1 | TRBV27 | 13 | ASRRGGQAGTEAF
. | TRBJ1-3 | TRBV5-6 | 13 | ASSSLRGSGNTIY
. | TRBJ1-4 | TRBV11-2 | 17 | ASSLGGSSPGQGGEKLF
. | TRBJ1-1 | TRBV9 | 13 | ASSGRDRPNTEAF
. | TRBJ2-1 | TRBV10-2 | 14 | ASSDHGQGPNNEQF
. | TRBJ2-1 | TRBV30 | 10 | AWSFGGNEQF
once | TRBJ2-6 | TRBV18 | 16 | ASSRLGGGPGKANVLT
. | TRBJ1-2 | TRBV20-1 | 9 | SAQRVYGYT
. | TRBJ2-2 | TRBV4-1 | 12 | ASSRTSATGELF
few | TRBJ2-3 | TRBV6-1 | 15 | ASSELGDRASTDTQY
few | TRBJ2-3 | TRBV6-5 | 12 | ASKELAGEDTQY
. | TRBJ2-2 | TRBV7-8 | 13 | ASSLTSGATGELF
. | TRBJ1-5 | TRBV19 | 11 | ASRRGSHQPQH
. | TRBJ2-7 | TRBV11-2 | 13 | ASSLDLGEGYEQY
. | TRBJ2-7 | TRBV13 | 13 | ASSPGTGTSYEQY
once | TRBJ2-5 | TRBV5-5 | 14 | ASSLPRRAHQETQY
. | TRBJ2-5 | TRBV21-1 | 12 | ASRVQEYQETQY
. | TRBJ1-4 | TRBV4-2 | 13 | ASSQVGGANEKLF
. | TRBJ2-7 | TRBV7-6 | 13 | ASSSQTSEIYEQY
. | TRBJ1-2 | TRBV5-6 | 12 | ASSRYRASYGYT
. | TRBJ2-7 | TRBV5-4 | 12 | ASSSLAAPSEQY
. | TRBJ1-6 | TRBV5-8 | 11 | ASRDSRRTPLH
. | TRBJ1-5 | TRBV19 | 15 | ASSRWHPGDSNQPQH
once | TRBJ2-3 | TRBV4-3 | 17 | ASSQVRTGRRGPTDTQY
. | TRBJ1-1 | TRBV29-1 | 13 | SVEAQSRGGTEAF
. | TRBJ1-1 | TRBV4-1 | 15 | ASSQGGDSYMNTEAF